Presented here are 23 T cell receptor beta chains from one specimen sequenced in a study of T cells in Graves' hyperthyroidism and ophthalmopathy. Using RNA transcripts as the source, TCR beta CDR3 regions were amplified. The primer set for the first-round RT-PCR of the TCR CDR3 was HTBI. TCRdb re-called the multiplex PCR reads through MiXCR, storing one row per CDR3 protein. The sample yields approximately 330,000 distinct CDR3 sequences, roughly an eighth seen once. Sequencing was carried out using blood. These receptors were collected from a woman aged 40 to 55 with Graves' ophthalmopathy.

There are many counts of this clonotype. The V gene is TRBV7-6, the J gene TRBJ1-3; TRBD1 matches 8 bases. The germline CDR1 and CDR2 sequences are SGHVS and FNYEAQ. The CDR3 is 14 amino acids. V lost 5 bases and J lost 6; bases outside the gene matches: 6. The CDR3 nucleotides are TGTGCCAGCAGCGCCACGGACAGGGCAAACACCATATATTTT. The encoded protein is CASSATDRANTIYF. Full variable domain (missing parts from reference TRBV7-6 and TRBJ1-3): GAGVSQSPRYKVTKRGQDVALRCDPISGHVSLYWYRQALGQGPEFLTYFNYEAQQDKSGLPNDRFSAERPEGSISTLTIQRTEQRDSAMYRCASSATDRANTIYFGEGSWLTVV.

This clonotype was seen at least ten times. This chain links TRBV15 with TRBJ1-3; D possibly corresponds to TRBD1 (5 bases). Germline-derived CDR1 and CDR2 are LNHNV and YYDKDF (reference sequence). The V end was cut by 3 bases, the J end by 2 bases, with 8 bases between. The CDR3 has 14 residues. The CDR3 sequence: CATSRGRAGNTIYF. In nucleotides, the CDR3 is TGTGCCACCAGCAGGGGCAGGGCTGGAAACACCATATATTTT. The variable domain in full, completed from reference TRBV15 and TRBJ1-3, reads DAMVIQNPRYQVTQFGKPVTLSCSQTLNHNVMYWYQQKSSQAPKLLFHYYDKDFNNEADTPDNFQSRRPNTSFCFLDIRSPGLGDTAMYLCATSRGRAGNTIYFGEGSWLTVV.

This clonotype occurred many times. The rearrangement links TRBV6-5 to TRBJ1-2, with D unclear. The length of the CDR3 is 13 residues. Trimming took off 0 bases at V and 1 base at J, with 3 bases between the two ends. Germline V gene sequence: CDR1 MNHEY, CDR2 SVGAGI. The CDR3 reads CASSYSNNYGYTF. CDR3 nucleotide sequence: TGTGCCAGCAGTTACTCGAATAACTATGGCTACACCTTC.

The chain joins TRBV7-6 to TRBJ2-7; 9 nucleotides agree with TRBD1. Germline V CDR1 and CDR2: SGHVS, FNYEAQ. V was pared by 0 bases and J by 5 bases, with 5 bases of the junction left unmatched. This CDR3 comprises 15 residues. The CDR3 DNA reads TGTGCCAGCAGCTTAGCCGGGACAGGGATTAACGAGCAGTACTTC. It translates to CASSLAGTGINEQYF.

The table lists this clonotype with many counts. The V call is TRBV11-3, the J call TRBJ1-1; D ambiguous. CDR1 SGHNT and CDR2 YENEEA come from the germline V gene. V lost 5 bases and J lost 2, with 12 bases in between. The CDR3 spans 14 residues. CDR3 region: CASSLLQRNTEAFF. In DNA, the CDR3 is TGTGCCAGCAGCCTACTTCAGCGAAACACTGAAGCTTTCTTT.

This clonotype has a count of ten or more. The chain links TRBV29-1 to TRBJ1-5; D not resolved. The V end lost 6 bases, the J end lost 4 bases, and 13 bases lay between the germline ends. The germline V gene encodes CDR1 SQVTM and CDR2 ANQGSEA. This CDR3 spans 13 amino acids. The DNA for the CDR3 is TGCAGCGTGAGGACGGGAAGAAATCAGCCCCAGCATTTT. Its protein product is CSVRTGRNQPQHF.

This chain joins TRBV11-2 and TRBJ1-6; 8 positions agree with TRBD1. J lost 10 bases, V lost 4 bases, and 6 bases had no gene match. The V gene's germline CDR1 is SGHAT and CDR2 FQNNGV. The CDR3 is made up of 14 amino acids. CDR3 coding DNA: TGTGCCAGCAGCTCCAACAGGGGGGTGTCACCCCTCCACTTT. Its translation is CASSSNRGVSPLHF.

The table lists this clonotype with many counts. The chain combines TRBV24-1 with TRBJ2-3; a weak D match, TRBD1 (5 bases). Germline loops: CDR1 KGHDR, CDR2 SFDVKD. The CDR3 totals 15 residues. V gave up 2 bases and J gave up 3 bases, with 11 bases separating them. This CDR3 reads CATSDYFRVTDTQYF. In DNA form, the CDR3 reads TGTGCCACCAGTGATTATTTCAGGGTGACAGATACGCAGTATTTT.

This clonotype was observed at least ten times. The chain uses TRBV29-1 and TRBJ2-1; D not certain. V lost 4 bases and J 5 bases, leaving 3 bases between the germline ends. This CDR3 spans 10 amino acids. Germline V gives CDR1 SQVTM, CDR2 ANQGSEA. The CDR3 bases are TGCAGCGTTGGTCACAATGAGCAGTTCTTC. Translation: CSVGHNEQFF.

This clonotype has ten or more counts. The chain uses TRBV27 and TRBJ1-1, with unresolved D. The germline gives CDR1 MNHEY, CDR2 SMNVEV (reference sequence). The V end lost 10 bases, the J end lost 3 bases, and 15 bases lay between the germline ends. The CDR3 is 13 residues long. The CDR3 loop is CATRPTGYTEAFF. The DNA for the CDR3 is TGTGCCACTCGCCCGACGGGGTACACTGAAGCTTTCTTT.

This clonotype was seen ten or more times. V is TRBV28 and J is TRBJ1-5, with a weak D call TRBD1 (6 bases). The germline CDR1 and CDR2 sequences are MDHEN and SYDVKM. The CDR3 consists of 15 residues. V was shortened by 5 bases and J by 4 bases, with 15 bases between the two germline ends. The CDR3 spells CASSPGTRENQPQHF. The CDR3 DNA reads TGTGCCAGCAGTCCCGGGACAAGGGAAAATCAGCCCCAGCATTTT.

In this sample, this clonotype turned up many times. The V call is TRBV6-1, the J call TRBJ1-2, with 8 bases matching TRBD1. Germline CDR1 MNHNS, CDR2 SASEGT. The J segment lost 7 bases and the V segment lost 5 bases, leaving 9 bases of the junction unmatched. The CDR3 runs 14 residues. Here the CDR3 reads CASSFRTGFGGYTF. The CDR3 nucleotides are TGTGCCAGCAGTTTCCGGACAGGGTTCGGTGGCTACACCTTC.

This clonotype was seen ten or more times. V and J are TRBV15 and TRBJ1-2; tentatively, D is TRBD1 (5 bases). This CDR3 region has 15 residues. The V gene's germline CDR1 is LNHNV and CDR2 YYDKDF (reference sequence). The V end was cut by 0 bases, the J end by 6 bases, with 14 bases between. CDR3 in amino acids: CATSRDRGGFNGYTF. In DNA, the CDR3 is TGTGCCACCAGCAGAGATCGGGGGGGTTTTAATGGCTACACCTTC.

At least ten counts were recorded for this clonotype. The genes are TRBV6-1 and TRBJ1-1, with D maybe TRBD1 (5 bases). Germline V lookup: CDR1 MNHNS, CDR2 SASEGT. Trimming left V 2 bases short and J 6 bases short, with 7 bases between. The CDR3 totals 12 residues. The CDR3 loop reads CASSEWGAEAFF. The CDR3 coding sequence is TGTGCCAGCAGTGAATGGGGGGCTGAAGCTTTCTTT.

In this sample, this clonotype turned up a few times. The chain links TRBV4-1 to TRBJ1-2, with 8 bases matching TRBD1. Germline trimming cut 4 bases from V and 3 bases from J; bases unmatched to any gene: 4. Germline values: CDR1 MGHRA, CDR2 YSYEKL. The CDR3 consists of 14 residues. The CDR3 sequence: CASSRTGQDYGYTF. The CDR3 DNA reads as TGCGCCAGCAGCCGCACGGGACAGGACTATGGCTACACCTTC.

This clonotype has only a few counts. For the CDR3, the DNA is TGTGCCTGCGGGGGGCAGGGGCGTTCGGCCCTCCACTTT. Translating it yields CACGGQGRSALHF. The V and J genes are TRBV28 and TRBJ1-6; D might be TRBD1 (6 bases). Germline V gene sequence: CDR1 MDHEN, CDR2 SYDVKM. This CDR3 spans 13 amino acids. Trimming cost V 11 bases and J 14 bases, with 22 bases left between them.

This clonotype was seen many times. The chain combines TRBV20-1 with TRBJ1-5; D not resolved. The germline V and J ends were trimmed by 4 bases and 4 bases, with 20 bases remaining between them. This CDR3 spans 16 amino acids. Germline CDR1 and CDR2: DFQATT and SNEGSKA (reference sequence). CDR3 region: CSAIPFMGLQNQPQHF. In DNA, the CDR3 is TGCAGTGCTATCCCCTTTATGGGTTTGCAGAATCAGCCCCAGCATTTT.

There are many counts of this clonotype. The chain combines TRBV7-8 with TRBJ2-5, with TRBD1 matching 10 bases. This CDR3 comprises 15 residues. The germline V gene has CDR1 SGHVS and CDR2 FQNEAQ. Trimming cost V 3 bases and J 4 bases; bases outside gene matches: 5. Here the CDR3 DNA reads TGTGCCAGCAGCTTGGGACAGGGGACGCTAGAGACCCAGTACTTC. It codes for CASSLGQGTLETQYF.

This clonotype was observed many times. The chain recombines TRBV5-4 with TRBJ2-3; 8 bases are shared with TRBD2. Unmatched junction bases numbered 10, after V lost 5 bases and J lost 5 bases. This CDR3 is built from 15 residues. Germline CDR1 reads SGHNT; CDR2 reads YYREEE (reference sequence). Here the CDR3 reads CASRPISGSGDTQYF. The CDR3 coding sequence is TGTGCCAGCAGACCGATCAGCGGGAGTGGAGATACGCAGTATTTT.

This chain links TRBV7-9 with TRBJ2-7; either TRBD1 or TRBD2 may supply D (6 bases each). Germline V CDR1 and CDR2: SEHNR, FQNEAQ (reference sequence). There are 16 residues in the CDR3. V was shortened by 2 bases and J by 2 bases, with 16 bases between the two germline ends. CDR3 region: CASSLPGGTLTYEQYF. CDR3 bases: TGTGCCAGCAGCTTACCAGGCGGGACACTAACCTACGAGCAGTACTTC. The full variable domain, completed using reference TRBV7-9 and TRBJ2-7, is DTGVSQNPRHKITKRGQNVTFRCDPISEHNRLYWYRQTLGQGPEFLTYFQNEAQLEKSRLLSDRFSAERPKGSFSTLEIQRTEQGDSAMYLCASSLPGGTLTYEQYFGPGTRLTVT.

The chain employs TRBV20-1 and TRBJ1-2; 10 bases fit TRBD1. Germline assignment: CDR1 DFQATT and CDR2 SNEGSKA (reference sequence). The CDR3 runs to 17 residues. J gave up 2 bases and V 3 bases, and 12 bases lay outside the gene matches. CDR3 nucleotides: TGCAGTGCTAGCCCTATGGACCGGACAGGGGGAAACTATGGCTACACCTTC. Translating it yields CSASPMDRTGGNYGYTF.

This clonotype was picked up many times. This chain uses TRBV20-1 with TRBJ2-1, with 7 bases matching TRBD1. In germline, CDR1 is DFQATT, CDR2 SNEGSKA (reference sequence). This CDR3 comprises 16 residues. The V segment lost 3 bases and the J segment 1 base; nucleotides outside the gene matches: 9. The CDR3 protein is CSARNWDSSSYNEQFF. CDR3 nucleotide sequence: TGCAGTGCTAGGAACTGGGACAGTTCATCCTACAATGAGCAGTTCTTC.

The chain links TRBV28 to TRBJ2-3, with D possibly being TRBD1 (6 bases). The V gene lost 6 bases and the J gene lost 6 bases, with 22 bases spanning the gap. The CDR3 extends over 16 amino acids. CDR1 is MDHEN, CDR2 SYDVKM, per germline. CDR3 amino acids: CASSPLGQGSGDTQYF. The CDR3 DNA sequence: TGTGCCAGCAGCCCCCTCGGGCAGGGGTCGGGGGATACGCAGTATTTT.